This T cell receptor beta chain appears in the sequencing data of a study of T-cell reconstitution after alpha-beta-depleted transplantation in children. Whole-study findings and limits: Some patients showed high day-60 TCRbeta diversity, which derived from surviving recipient T cells and thymic progenitors. When one year had passed after transplant, most T-cell counts and diversity came from newly produced T cells.

The CDR3 is 15 residues long. V lost 3 bases, J lost 3 bases, and 5 bases stayed unmatched. CDR1 is MGHDK and CDR2 is SYGVNS in the germline V gene. A note on this clonotype: Antigen: not known.

Researchers prepared the TCRbeta library using unique molecular identifiers, the study reports. TCRdb recomputed calls from the PCR reads with MiXCR, one row per CDR3 protein. The table shows 550,000 to 800,000 distinct CDR3 sequences, with under 15% occurring only once. The chain links TRBV25-1 to TRBJ2-3, with 8 bases that match TRBD2. The TCR was taken from a girl aged 2 to 9 with congenital amegakaryocytic thrombocytopenia, due to receive a stem cell transplant. Source: PBMCs, taken before TCRalphabeta/CD19-depleted stem cell transplant. Written as DNA, the CDR3 is TGTGCCAGCAGTGATGCACTAGCGGTAACAGATACGCAGTATTTT. Translating it yields CASSDALAVTDTQYF.